The clone carrying this TCR beta chain turned up a few times. V lost 4 bases and J lost 5; bases outside the gene matches: 4. CDR1 and CDR2 (germline): LNHNV, YYDKDF (reference sequence). This CDR3 has 15 amino acids. One Seattle source followed patients from active infection through their disease course. Original handling: Amplification of reference gene primers provided the estimated nucleated cell counts. Here immunoSEQ multiplex PCR was the method, and the copy in TCRdb shows in-frame clones only, minus some. That table supplies the V and J calls and clone size; D and trimming were determined from the DNA. Of some 290,000 clones listed, roughly 90% are singletons. This sample is drawn from a study of blood T cell repertoires in COVID-19.

The sample was peripheral blood. The receptor was derived from a woman aged 30 to 39 with COVID-19, enrolled during active disease. This rearrangement joins TRBV15 to TRBJ1-6; 8 bases fit TRBD1. CDR3 nucleotides: TGTGCCACCAGCAACGGACAGGGAAATAATTCACCCCTCCACTTT. It is translated as CATSNGQGNNSPLHF.